The 23 T cell receptor beta chains below all came from one sample that was sequenced in a study of shared clonotypes between healthy human individuals. Profiling relied on immunoSEQ multiplex PCR, and the TCRdb table lists in-frame clones only, not all of them. Of millions of clones in the sample, more than 80% were seen once. The sample was naive CD4+ T cells sorted from blood. The subset here: CD45RA+ positively selected. The origin of the receptors is a man aged 18 to 29 in good health.

This chain connects TRBV9 to TRBJ2-5, with TRBD2 matching 11 bases. The CDR3 is 17 residues long. The germline V gene has CDR1 SGDLS and CDR2 YYNGEE. J was trimmed by 1 base and V by 0 bases; bases with no gene match: 5. CDR3 in amino acids: CASSVGSSGGFQETQYF. CDR3 nucleotide sequence: TGTGCCAGCAGCGTAGGTTCTAGCGGGGGGTTCCAAGAGACCCAGTACTTC.

The gene calls are TRBV28 and TRBJ1-1; D unclear. V lost 4 bases, J lost 11 bases, and 8 bases lay in between. The CDR3 is 10 residues long. Germline loops: CDR1 MDHEN, CDR2 SYDVKM. CDR3 in amino acids: CASSSSGAFF. The CDR3 nucleotides are TGTGCCAGCAGTTCCTCCGGGGCTTTCTTT.

CDR3 nucleotides: TGTGCCAGCAGTTACACAGGGACAGGCGATGGCTACACCTTC. Translated, it gives CASSYTGTGDGYTF. The genes are TRBV6-6 and TRBJ1-2, with TRBD1 identical over 8 bases. Per germline, CDR1 MNHNY and CDR2 SVGAGI (reference sequence). This CDR3 has 14 amino acids. Germline trimming cut 2 bases from V and 6 bases from J; bases unmatched to any gene: 5.

The chain links TRBV6-6 to TRBJ2-1; a possible D gene is TRBD1 (5 bases). Germline V lookup: CDR1 MNHNY, CDR2 SVGAGI (reference sequence). V was cut by 6 bases and J by 5 bases, with 11 bases left in between. CDR3 size: 13 residues. The CDR3 region has the DNA TGTGCCAGCAGCCACATGACAGACAATGAGCAGTTCTTC. It encodes CASSHMTDNEQFF.

The V and J genes are TRBV5-1 and TRBJ2-5; D not resolved. The CDR3 is 12 amino acids. Deletions cut 1 base from V and 4 bases from J, with 5 bases between. Germline CDR1 SGHRS, CDR2 YFSETQ. CDR3 protein: CASSLYAETQYF. The CDR3 nucleotides are TGCGCCAGCAGCTTGTATGCAGAGACCCAGTACTTC.

This rearrangement joins TRBV7-2 to TRBJ2-5; tentative D call: TRBD1 (6 bases). V was pared by 5 bases and J by 0 bases, with 13 bases between. CDR3 length equals 15 residues. Germline V CDR1 and CDR2: SGHTA, FQGNSA. The CDR3 DNA reads as TGTGCCAGCAGCCCCCAGGGGTGGTACCAAGAGACCCAGTACTTC. Encoded protein: CASSPQGWYQETQYF.

V usage is TRBV7-9 and J usage is TRBJ1-6; 7 positions agree with TRBD1. The V segment lost 5 bases and the J segment 6 bases; nucleotides outside the gene matches: 4. This CDR3 contains 14 residues. From germline, CDR1 is SEHNR and CDR2 FQNEAQ (reference sequence). The CDR3 nucleotides read TGTGCCAGCAGCCGGGGACAGCCTAATTCACCCCTCCACTTT. It yields the protein CASSRGQPNSPLHF. The whole variable domain, filled in from reference TRBV7-9 and TRBJ1-6, reads DTGVSQNPRHKITKRGQNVTFRCDPISEHNRLYWYRQTLGQGPEFLTYFQNEAQLEKSRLLSDRFSAERPKGSFSTLEIQRTEQGDSAMYLCASSRGQPNSPLHFGNGTRLTVT.

V is TRBV2 and J is TRBJ2-3; perhaps TRBD1 as D (6 bases). The V end was cut by 0 bases, the J end by 6 bases, with 7 bases between. The CDR3 runs to 13 residues. Germline values: CDR1 SNHLY, CDR2 FYNNEI. The CDR3: CASSEATGDTQYF. CDR3 bases: TGTGCCAGCAGTGAAGCCACAGGGGATACGCAGTATTTT.

With regard to this clone: The same CDR3 arises from other DNA sequences in this sample as well. The chain combines TRBV2 with TRBJ1-2, with D perhaps matching TRBD1 (6 bases). This CDR3 spans 13 amino acids. Between the trimmed V and J ends, which lost 5 bases and 4 bases, there was a span of 11 bases. CDR1 and CDR2 (germline): SNHLY, FYNNEI. CDR3 sequence: CASSSDRIYGYTF. The CDR3 region has the DNA TGTGCCAGCAGTTCGGACAGAATCTATGGCTACACCTTC.

The chain uses TRBV18 and TRBJ2-1; the match to TRBD2 covers 15 bases. Losses at the gene ends were 3 bases for V and 7 bases for J; bases not matched to a gene: 4. There are 16 residues in the CDR3. Germline loops: CDR1 KGHSH, CDR2 LQKENI. CDR3 amino acids: CASSPGLAGGMNEQFF. As DNA, the CDR3 is TGTGCCAGCTCACCGGGACTAGCGGGGGGTATGAATGAGCAGTTCTTC.

The rearrangement uses TRBV25-1 and TRBJ1-2, with D uncertain. The CDR3 contains 12 residues. CDR1 is MGHDK and CDR2 is SYGVNS in the germline V gene. Trimming took 4 bases from V and 4 from J, leaving 7 bases between them. The DNA for the CDR3 is TGTGCCAGCAGTGTCGACATCTATGGCTACACCTTC. This translates into CASSVDIYGYTF.

The J gene is TRBJ2-5, the V gene TRBV7-3; 7 bases line up with TRBD1. The CDR3 runs to 14 residues. Germline V gene sequence: CDR1 SGHTA, CDR2 FQGTGA. The V gene end was trimmed by 1 base and the J gene end by 4 bases; junction bases not matched to a gene: 3. The CDR3 nucleotides are TGTGCCAGCAGCTTAAACAGGGGATCAGAGACCCAGTACTTC. Protein sequence: CASSLNRGSETQYF.

The gene calls are TRBV7-2 and TRBJ1-1, with D possibly being TRBD1 (5 bases). Germline loops: CDR1 SGHTA, CDR2 FQGNSA. V was shortened by 5 bases and J by 3 bases, with 19 bases between the two germline ends. This CDR3 has 16 residues. CDR3 sequence: CASSGGIIPGDTEAFF. The CDR3 DNA follows: TGTGCCAGCAGCGGAGGGATCATCCCGGGGGACACTGAAGCTTTCTTT.

The gene calls are TRBV29-1 and TRBJ2-1, with D tentatively TRBD2 (6 bases). CDR1 and CDR2 from the germline V gene are SQVTM and ANQGSEA. The V end lost 4 bases, the J end lost 9 bases, and 13 bases lay between the germline ends. The CDR3 covers 12 residues. As DNA, the CDR3 is TGCAGCGTTGTGACCCGGAGGGGTGAGCAGTTCTTC. It yields the protein CSVVTRRGEQFF.

The gene calls are TRBV6-1 and TRBJ2-7; perhaps TRBD1 as D (6 bases). This CDR3 region has 14 residues. The V end lost 6 bases, the J end lost 0 bases, and 12 bases lay between the germline ends. Germline CDR1 is MNHNS and CDR2 is SASEGT. The DNA of the CDR3 is TGTGCCAGCAGCTCACAGGGTCACTCCTACGAGCAGTACTTC. The encoded protein is CASSSQGHSYEQYF.

In regard to this clone: Other nucleotide sequences in the sample specify the same CDR3. The V gene is TRBV10-2, the J gene TRBJ1-5; 8 bases align to TRBD1. Germline assignment: CDR1 WSHSY and CDR2 SAAADI. Trimming at V came to 3 bases and at J to 4 bases, leaving 2 bases not matched to a gene. CDR3 length equals 14 residues. CDR3: CASSEQGGNQPQHF. CDR3 coding DNA: TGCGCCAGCAGTGAACAGGGGGGAAATCAGCCCCAGCATTTT.

The DNA for the CDR3 is TGTGCCAGCAGCTACGTCTCCCGGGACACCGGGGAGCTGTTTTTT. Its translation: CASSYVSRDTGELFF. V gene TRBV5-4 combines with J gene TRBJ2-2, with D uncertain. This CDR3 is built from 15 residues. Germline V gene data show CDR1 as SGHNT and CDR2 as YYREEE (reference sequence). The germline V and J ends were trimmed by 3 bases and 3 bases, with 12 bases remaining between them.

This clone was observed once. The J gene is TRBJ2-3, the V gene TRBV4-3; D not certain. In germline, CDR1 is LGHNA, CDR2 YSLEER. V lost 1 base and J 0 bases, leaving 11 bases between the germline ends. The CDR3 totals 16 residues. In DNA form, the CDR3 reads TGCGCCAGCAGCCAAGGCTCAACTATCAGCACAGATACGCAGTATTTT. It specifies CASSQGSTISTDTQYF.

Comments on this clone: At one end the junction does not follow the germline gene, possibly because of a read error. The chain employs TRBV7-7 and TRBJ2-7; D may be TRBD1 (6 bases). The germline V gene encodes CDR1 SSHAT and CDR2 FNYEAQ (reference sequence). This CDR3 has 13 amino acids. CDR3 sequence (DNA): TGTGCTAGCAGCTTGGTATTGGGGGCCGAGCAGTACTTC. Residues: CASSLVLGAEQYF.

On this clone: Other nucleotide sequences from this sample produce the same CDR3. The chain recombines TRBV7-9 with TRBJ1-1; D is ambiguous. The CDR3 runs to 12 residues. V dropped 5 bases and J dropped 3 bases, with 7 bases sitting between them. Germline V gene sequence: CDR1 SEHNR, CDR2 FQNEAQ (reference sequence). CDR3: CASSPRDTEAFF. Written as DNA, the CDR3 is TGTGCCAGCAGCCCCCGGGACACTGAAGCTTTCTTT.

V gene TRBV7-2 combines with J gene TRBJ2-7, with D possibly matching TRBD2 (6 bases). CDR1 and CDR2 from the germline V gene are SGHTA and FQGNSA. The CDR3 loop spans 14 amino acids. V lost 2 bases and J 3 bases, leaving 11 bases between the germline ends. The CDR3 region has the DNA TGTGCCAGCAGCTTACGAGCGGGTATCTACGAGCAGTACTTC. This encodes CASSLRAGIYEQYF.

The DNA for the CDR3 is TGTGCCAGCGGGATAACAGGGGGCGCGGATAGGTTAGACAAAAACATTCAGTACTTC. Protein: CASGITGGADRLDKNIQYF. The chain has TRBV7-9 and TRBJ2-4; 9 bases fit TRBD1. The CDR3 extends over 19 amino acids. The germline V gene has CDR1 SEHNR and CDR2 FQNEAQ (reference sequence). J was trimmed by 3 bases and V by 8 bases; bases with no gene match: 20.

This clone has just one count. The chain uses TRBV7-2 and TRBJ2-5; weak D call: TRBD2 (5 bases). The DNA end favors TRBJ2-7, so the J call may be wrong. The CDR3 is 16 residues long. Germline V gene lookup returns CDR1 SGHTA and CDR2 FQGNSA. For the CDR3, the DNA is TGTGCCAGCAGCTTAGATGGACTGACGAGCTCCTACGAGCAGTACTTC. Amino acids: CASSLDGLTSSYEQYF.